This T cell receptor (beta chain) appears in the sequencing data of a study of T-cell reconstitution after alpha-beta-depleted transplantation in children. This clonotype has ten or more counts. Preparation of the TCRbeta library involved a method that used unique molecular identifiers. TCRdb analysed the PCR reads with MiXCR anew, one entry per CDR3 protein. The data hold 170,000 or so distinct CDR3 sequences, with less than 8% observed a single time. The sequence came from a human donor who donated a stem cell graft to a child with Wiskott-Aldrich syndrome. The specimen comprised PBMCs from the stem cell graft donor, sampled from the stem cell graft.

The CDR3 region has the DNA TGTGCCAGCAGTTCCCGGGACCGCCGCTCTGGGGCCAACGTCCTGACTTTC. Translation: CASSSRDRRSGANVLTF. J is TRBJ2-6 and V is TRBV6-5, with D perhaps assigned TRBD1 or TRBD2 (5 bases each). The CDR3 consists of 17 residues. The V and J ends lost 4 bases and 0 bases respectively, with 13 bases between them. CDR1 MNHEY and CDR2 SVGAGI come from the germline V gene.